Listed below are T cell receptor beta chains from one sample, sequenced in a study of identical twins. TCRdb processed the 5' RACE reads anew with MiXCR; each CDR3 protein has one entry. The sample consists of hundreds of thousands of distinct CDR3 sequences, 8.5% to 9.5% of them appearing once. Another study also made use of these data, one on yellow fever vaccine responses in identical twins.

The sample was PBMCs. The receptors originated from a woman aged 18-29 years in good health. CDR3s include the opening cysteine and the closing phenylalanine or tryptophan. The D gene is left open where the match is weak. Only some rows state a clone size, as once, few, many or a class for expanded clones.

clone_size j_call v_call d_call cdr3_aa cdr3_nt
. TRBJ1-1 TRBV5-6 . CASSLVDRGSTEAFF TGTGCCAGCAGCTTGGTTGATAGGGGAAGCACTGAAGCTTTCTTT
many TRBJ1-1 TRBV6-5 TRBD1 CASSYGTGQGTEAFF TGTGCCAGCAGTTATGGGACAGGGCAGGGCACTGAAGCTTTCTTT
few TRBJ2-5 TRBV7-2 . CASSQRRRDIGQETQYF TGTGCCAGCAGCCAACGCCGTCGGGACATTGGACAAGAGACCCAGTACTTC
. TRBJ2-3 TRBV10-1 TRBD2 CASSDGGRAGGGDTQYF TGCGCCAGCAGTGATGGCGGGAGGGCCGGAGGAGGAGATACGCAGTATTTT
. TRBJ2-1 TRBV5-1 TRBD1 CASSVTGTEYNEQFF TGCGCCAGCAGCGTTACCGGGACAGAATACAATGAGCAGTTCTTC
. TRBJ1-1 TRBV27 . CASSLQGRPGNTEAFF TGTGCCAGCAGTTTACAGGGGCGTCCTGGGAACACTGAAGCTTTCTTT
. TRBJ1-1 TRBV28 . CASSLSRHRWNTEAFF TGTGCCAGCAGTTTAAGTAGGCACAGGTGGAACACTGAAGCTTTCTTT
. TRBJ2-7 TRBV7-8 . CASSSLLYRGLSISYEQYF TGTGCCAGCAGCTCCCTCCTTTACCGGGGACTTTCTATCTCCTACGAGCAGTACTTC
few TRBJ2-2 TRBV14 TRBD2 CASSQFGGSNAGELFF TGTGCCAGCAGCCAATTCGGCGGGAGTAATGCCGGGGAGCTGTTTTTT
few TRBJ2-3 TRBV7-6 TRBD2 CASSLSRLAGGPNADTQYF TGTGCCAGCAGCTTATCCAGACTAGCGGGGGGGCCGAATGCAGATACGCAGTATTTT
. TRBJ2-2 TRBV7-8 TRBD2 CASSLWPSGRETSNTGELFF TGTGCCAGCAGCTTATGGCCTAGCGGGAGGGAAACCTCGAACACCGGGGAGCTGTTTTTT
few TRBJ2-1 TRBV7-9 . CASSPSGPDKQQFF TGTGCCAGCAGCCCATCGGGGCCAGACAAGCAGCAGTTCTTC
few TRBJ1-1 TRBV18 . CASSPGQGWVNTEAFF TGTGCCAGCTCACCAGGACAAGGGTGGGTGAACACTGAAGCTTTCTTT
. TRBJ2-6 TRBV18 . CASSPTAGANVLTF TGTGCCAGCTCACCAACGGCAGGGGCCAACGTCCTGACTTTC
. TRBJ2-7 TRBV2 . CASSEREHYSYEQYF TGTGCCAGCAGTGAACGGGAGCATTACTCCTACGAGCAGTACTTC
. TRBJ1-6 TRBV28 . CASSYQGRDSPLHF TGTGCCAGCAGTTACCAAGGAAGGGATTCACCCCTCCACTTT
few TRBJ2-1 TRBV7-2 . CASSVNDRFGQFF TGTGCCAGCAGCGTAAACGATAGGTTTGGGCAGTTCTTC
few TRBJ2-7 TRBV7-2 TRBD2 CASSTVSGRVQYF TGTGCCAGCAGCACAGTCAGCGGGAGGGTGCAGTACTTC
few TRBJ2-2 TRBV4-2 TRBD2 CASSQGERETTGELFF TGTGCCAGCAGCCAAGGAGAGCGGGAGACCACCGGGGAGCTGTTTTTT
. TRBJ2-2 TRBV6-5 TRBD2 CASTILGLAPNTGELFF TGTGCCAGCACTATACTCGGACTAGCTCCGAACACCGGGGAGCTGTTTTTT
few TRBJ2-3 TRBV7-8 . CASSASGAQTDTQYF TGTGCCAGCAGCGCCTCGGGAGCCCAGACAGATACGCAGTATTTT
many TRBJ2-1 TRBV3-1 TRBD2 CASSQGWREFMNEQFF TGTGCCAGCAGCCAAGGGTGGCGGGAGTTTATGAATGAGCAGTTCTTC
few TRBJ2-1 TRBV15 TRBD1 CATSPDRAAYNEQFF TGTGCCACCAGCCCAGACAGGGCCGCCTACAATGAGCAGTTCTTC
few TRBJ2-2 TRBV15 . CATSRDKGVTNTGELFF TGTGCCACCAGCAGAGATAAAGGGGTTACGAACACCGGGGAGCTGTTTTTT
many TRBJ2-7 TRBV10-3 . CAISQDPYSYEQYF TGTGCCATCAGCCAGGACCCTTACTCCTACGAGCAGTACTTC
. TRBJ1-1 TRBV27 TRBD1 CANTGAPNTEAFF TGTGCCAACACAGGGGCCCCAAACACTGAAGCTTTCTTT
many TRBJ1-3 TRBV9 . CASSVGGGPSGNTIYF TGTGCCAGCAGCGTAGGTGGGGGACCCTCTGGAAACACCATATATTTT
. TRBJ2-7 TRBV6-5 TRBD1 CASNRGHEQYF TGTGCCAGCAACAGGGGGCACGAGCAGTACTTC